This entry features one T cell receptor beta chain sequence. Its antigen has not been determined. Per the germline V gene, MGHDK is the CDR1 and SYGVNS is the CDR2. The CDR3 spans 13 residues, from the cysteine through the phenylalanine. No coding sequence is recorded. Instrument on record: Illumina HiSeq 2000. TCR beta cDNA libraries were prepared using 5'RACE template switching, which introduced a universal primer site and unique molecular identifiers. Priming for cDNA synthesis came from the TCR beta constant segment, and two successive PCR amplification steps followed. Concerning the study's data processing: MIGEC handled demultiplexing of the reads and grouping by UMI, while MiTCR was used to assemble and quantify clonotypes. To remove erroneous sequences, TCR cDNA sequences were retained only when supported by two or more reads. The tcR package was used for downstream repertoire analysis, and clonotypes were matched between fractions using CDR3 nucleotide sequence together with V segment. VDJmatch was used to annotate antigen specificity against VDJdb, with one amino acid substitution in CDR3 allowed. After TCRdb reprocessed the reads, each CDR3 protein sequence was kept as one row, without DNA. TCRdb's processing, not the authors' own work, is the source of the V and J calls. Per the sample table, the count is about 550,000 distinct CDR3 sequences. The ten largest clones add up to under 4.5% of the sample.

This entry comes from a study of T cells expressing NK-cell markers (dated by TCRdb to about 2020). As for the study more broadly: Three sorted T-cell subsets (CD3+CD56+NKG2C+, CD3+CD56+NKG2C- and CD3+CD56-NKG2C+) from several donors had their TCR beta-chain repertoires profiled. Of the eight sequenced donors, seven were found to be HCMV-seropositive and one was found to be HCMV-seronegative. The study sequenced eight donors, all healthy volunteers chosen at random: three men and five women. Sequencing of the libraries produced 2 x 150 bp reads on Illumina HiSeq 2000/2500, MiSeq or NextSeq. Beyond this particular receptor, the publication reports: In 5 to 7 donors, the dominant CD3+CD56+NKG2C+ clonotypes were found to rank among the top 10 CD8+ clonotypes and to make up about 1.0-8% of CD8+ T cells. Whether the expanded NKG2C-expressing T cell clones were specific for HCMV antigens remained unclear. Those dominant clonotypes were again the most abundant among CD3+CD56-NKG2C+ cells in a few donors, at roughly 25-60.1%.

HCMV serostatus was determined by detecting HCMV-specific IgG in serum with a commercial ELISA kit. Peripheral blood mononuclear cells were isolated from blood by Ficoll density gradient centrifugation. The sequenced sample consisted of blood T cells: a sorted CD56 or NKG2C T cell subset, CD4+ or CD8+ T cells, or bulk PBMC T cells (not recorded which). The receptor was isolated from a man younger than 30 in good health. Donor details come from another sample of the same person, matched by shared clones. The chain is made from TRBV25-1 and TRBJ1-2; checking the TCRdb D call of TRBD1 is not possible without DNA. The CDR3 protein sequence reads: CASRGWAGHGYTF.